A single T cell receptor beta chain is shown here with its context. Other DNA variants within this sample encode the same CDR3. In germline, CDR1 is KGHSH, CDR2 LQKENI. The CDR3 consists of 14 residues. Trimming at V came to 3 bases and at J to 4 bases, leaving 0 bases not matched to a gene. The data stem from a study of blood T cell repertoires in COVID-19. Method: immunoSEQ multiplex PCR; TCRdb's copy keeps in-frame clones and lacks some. The table includes a few hundred thousand clones, around 85% detected once. This receptor was taken from a woman aged 45-60 years who had recovered from COVID-19. Material for sequencing was PBMCs or T cells enriched from blood (not recorded which). V and J are TRBV18 and TRBJ2-5; 12 nucleotides line up with TRBD2. The DNA of the CDR3 is TGTGCCAGCTCACCGGGACTAGCGGGAGAGACCCAGTACTTC. Its protein product is CASSPGLAGETQYF.